The T cell receptor beta chain described here comes from a study of T cell responses to AZD1222 COVID-19 vaccine. The V gene's germline CDR1 is MGHRA and CDR2 YSYEKL. The length of the CDR3 is 13 residues. Trimming took off 1 base at V and 4 bases at J, with 4 bases between the two ends. Measured with immunoSEQ multiplex PCR; TCRdb has only the in-frame clones, and not every one. The sample lists some 99,000 clones, 65% to 85% seen once, with 12% to 15% in the top ten. The TCR sequence derives from an adult who received the AZD1222 COVID-19 vaccine. Sequenced material: peripheral blood, taken 28 days after the second AZD1222 dose. The gene calls are TRBV4-1 and TRBJ2-2; the D is unclear. CDR3 sequence reads: CASSQVGTGELFF. The CDR3 nucleotides read TGCGCCAGCAGCCAAGTCGGCACCGGGGAGCTGTTTTTT.